This T cell receptor beta chain was profiled in a study of cytomegalovirus exposure and HLA in healthy donors. Study details: In a later analysis, the roughly 130 validation repertoires were reported to have used the same platform as the roughly 610 first-cohort repertoires.

Study-wide points: Rarity marked most TCR sequences, yet some public TCRs occurred in many donors. Per published reports, the classifier diagnosed cytomegalovirus status with high specificity and sensitivity.

This CDR3 is built from 19 residues. Germline CDR1 is LGHNA and CDR2 is YSLEER. V was pared by 0 bases and J by 1 base, with 20 bases between. A note on this clone: Its antigen is currently unknown.

TCRdb's copy holds only in-frame clones and misses some; the assay was immunoSEQ multiplex PCR. This repertoire shows 250,000 or so clones, 90% found once; its top ten account for under 0.45%. This receptor was identified in a woman younger than 30 in good health and CMV-seronegative. Sequencing was done on a sample of PBMCs. The V call is TRBV4-3, the J call TRBJ2-3; maybe TRBD2 (7 bases). The CDR3 DNA reads as TGCGCCAGCAGCCAAGATTTAATAGGAGAAGGGGGGGGCACAGATACGCAGTATTTT. Its translation: CASSQDLIGEGGGTDTQYF.